This T cell receptor beta chain appears in the sequencing data of a study of T cell repertoires in cytomegalovirus infection. TCRdb processed the reads anew with MiXCR; each CDR3 protein has one entry. The sample has some 220,000 distinct CDR3 sequences, 30% to 45% seen once; the top ten hold 55% to 70%. Trimming at V came to 3 bases and at J to 7 bases, leaving 21 bases not matched to a gene. From germline, CDR1 is LGHDT and CDR2 YNNKEL (reference sequence). The CDR3 length is 19 residues. Ten or more counts support this clonotype. The antigen remains unidentified. The origin of this receptor is a human donor in good health (CMV status not recorded). Some clones in this sample may be carry-over from other donors' samples. The specimen was CD8+ T cells from cultured PBMCs, collected from culture after CMV antigen stimulation. V usage is TRBV3-1 and J usage is TRBJ2-7; 10 bases map to TRBD2. CDR3 nucleotide sequence: TGTGCCAGCAGCCACGTTCAGGGGGTGTTAGCGGGAGGAACGTGGGAGCAGTACTTC. This gives the protein CASSHVQGVLAGGTWEQYF.